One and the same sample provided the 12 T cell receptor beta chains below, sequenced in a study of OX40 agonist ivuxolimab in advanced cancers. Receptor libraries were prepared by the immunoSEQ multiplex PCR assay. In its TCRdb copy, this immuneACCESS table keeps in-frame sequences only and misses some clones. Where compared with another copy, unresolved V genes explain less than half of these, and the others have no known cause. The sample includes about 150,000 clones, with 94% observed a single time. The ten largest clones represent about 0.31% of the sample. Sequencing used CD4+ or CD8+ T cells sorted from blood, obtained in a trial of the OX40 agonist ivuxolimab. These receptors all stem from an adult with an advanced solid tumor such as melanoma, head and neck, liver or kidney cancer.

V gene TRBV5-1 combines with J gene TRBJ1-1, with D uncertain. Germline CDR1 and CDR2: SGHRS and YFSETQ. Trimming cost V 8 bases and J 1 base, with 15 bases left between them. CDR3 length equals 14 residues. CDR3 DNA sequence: TGCGCCAGTACTACCTCGGGCGGGAACACTGAAGCTTTCTTT. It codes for CASTTSGGNTEAFF.

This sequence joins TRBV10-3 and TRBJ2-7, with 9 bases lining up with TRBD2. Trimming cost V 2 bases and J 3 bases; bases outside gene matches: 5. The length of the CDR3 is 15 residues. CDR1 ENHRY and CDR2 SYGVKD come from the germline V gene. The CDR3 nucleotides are TGTGCCATCAGTGAGGTGACTAGCGGACTCTACGAGCAGTACTTC. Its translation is CAISEVTSGLYEQYF.

The chain's CDR3 is CASSQTGGNNSPLHF. The CDR3 coding sequence is TGTGCCAGCAGCCAGACAGGGGGGAATAATTCACCCCTCCACTTT. The chain carries TRBV9 and TRBJ1-6; 9 nucleotides match TRBD1. CDR3 length: 15 residues. The ends lost 4 bases at V and 5 bases at J; junction bases unmatched: 4. The V gene's germline CDR1 is SGDLS and CDR2 YYNGEE.

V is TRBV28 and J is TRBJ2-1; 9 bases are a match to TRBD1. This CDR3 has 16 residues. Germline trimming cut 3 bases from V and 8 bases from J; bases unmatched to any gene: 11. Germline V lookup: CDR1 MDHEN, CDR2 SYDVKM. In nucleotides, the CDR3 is TGTGCCAGCAGTTTGTCCGGGACAGGGATTGTCTATGAGCAGTTCTTC. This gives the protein CASSLSGTGIVYEQFF. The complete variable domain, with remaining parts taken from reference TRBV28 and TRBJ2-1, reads DVKVTQSSRYLVKRTGEKVFLECVQDMDHENMFWYRQDPGLGLRLIYFSYDVKMKEKGDIPEGYSVSREKKERFSLILESASTNQTSMYLCASSLSGTGIVYEQFFGPGTRLTVL.

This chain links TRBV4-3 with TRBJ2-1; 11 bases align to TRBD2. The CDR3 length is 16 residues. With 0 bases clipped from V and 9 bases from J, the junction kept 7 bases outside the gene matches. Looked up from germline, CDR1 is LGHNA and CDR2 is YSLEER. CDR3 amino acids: CASSQDLYSGRGEQFF. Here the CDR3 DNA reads TGCGCCAGCAGCCAAGATCTGTATAGCGGGAGGGGTGAGCAGTTCTTC.

The CDR3, as DNA: TGCGCCAGCAGCCAACCCCAGGGGGCGCGGAACAATGAGCAGTTCTTC. Its protein is CASSQPQGARNNEQFF. This rearrangement joins TRBV4-1 to TRBJ2-1, with 8 bases that match TRBD1. Trimming took 2 bases from V and 5 from J; bases not matched to a gene: 8. The CDR3 is 16 amino acids. Germline CDR1 is MGHRA and CDR2 is YSYEKL.

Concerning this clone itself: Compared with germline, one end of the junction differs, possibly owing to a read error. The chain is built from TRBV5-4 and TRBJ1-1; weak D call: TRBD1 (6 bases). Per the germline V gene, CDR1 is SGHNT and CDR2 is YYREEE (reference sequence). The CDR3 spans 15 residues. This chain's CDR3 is CASSPTQGIGTETFF. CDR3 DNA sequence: TGTGCCAGCAGCCCAACGCAGGGGATAGGAACTGAAACTTTCTTT.

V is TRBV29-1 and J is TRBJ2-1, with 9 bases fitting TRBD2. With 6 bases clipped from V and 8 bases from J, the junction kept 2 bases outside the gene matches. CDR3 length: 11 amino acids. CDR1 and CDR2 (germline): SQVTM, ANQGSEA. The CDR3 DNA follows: TGCAGCGTCCGGACTAGCGATGAGCAGTTCTTC. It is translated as CSVRTSDEQFF.

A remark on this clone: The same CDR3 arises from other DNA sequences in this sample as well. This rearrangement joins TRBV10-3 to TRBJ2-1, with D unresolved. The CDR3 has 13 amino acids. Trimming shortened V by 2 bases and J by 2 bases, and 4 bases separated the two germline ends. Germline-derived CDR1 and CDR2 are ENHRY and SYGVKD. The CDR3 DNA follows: TGTGCCATCAGTGAGACTCCCTACAATGAGCAGTTCTTC. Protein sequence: CAISETPYNEQFF.

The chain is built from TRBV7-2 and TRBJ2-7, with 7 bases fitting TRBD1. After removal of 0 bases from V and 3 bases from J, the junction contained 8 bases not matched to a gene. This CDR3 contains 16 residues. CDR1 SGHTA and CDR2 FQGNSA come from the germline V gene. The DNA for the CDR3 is TGTGCCAGCAGCTTAGCGGTGGGTGCAGGGGGCTACGAGCAGTACTTC. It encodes CASSLAVGAGGYEQYF.

CDR3 in amino acids: CASSIEISANYGYTF. As DNA, the CDR3 is TGTGCCAGTAGTATAGAAATTTCAGCTAACTATGGCTACACCTTC. V and J are TRBV19 and TRBJ1-2; D call uncertain. Trimming left V 0 bases short and J 0 bases short, with 8 bases between. Germline CDR1 LNHDA, CDR2 SQIVND (reference sequence). This CDR3 is 15 amino acids long.

DNA of the CDR3: TGCGCCAGCAGCCATCCTCAGGGCACTGAAGCTTTCTTT. This translates into CASSHPQGTEAFF. This chain links TRBV4-1 with TRBJ1-1, with D possibly TRBD1 on 5 matching bases. Trimming took 3 bases from V and 4 from J, leaving 9 bases between them. CDR3 length equals 13 residues. In germline, CDR1 is MGHRA, CDR2 YSYEKL.